This passage covers 2 T cell receptor beta chains from one sample sequenced in a study of cytomegalovirus exposure and HLA in healthy donors (dated by TCRdb to about 2017). Preparation of the library involved the immunoSEQ multiplex PCR assay. For the multiplex PCR, a mixture combining 60 forward primers for TCR Vbeta segments and 13 reverse primers for TCR Jbeta segments was used. TCRdb took this table from immuneACCESS and kept in-frame rearrangements with V and J called. Such tables lack part of the clones; where checked against another copy, unresolved V genes explain under half of the gap, and the rest is unexplained. In all, the sample holds about 160,000 clones, and 80% of those were seen once. The ten largest clones represent approximately 1.8% of the sample. What was sequenced was PBMCs. These receptors came from a human donor in good health.

The chain carries TRBV4-1 and TRBJ1-6; D uncertain. The V end was cut by 0 bases, the J end by 10 bases, with 28 bases between. The CDR3 sequence is 20 residues long. Germline V gene data show CDR1 as MGHRA and CDR2 as YSYEKL. The CDR3 DNA reads TGCGCCAGCAGCCAAGACTCTCTTCGGGAGCGCGGAAACTATGGGTCACCCCTCCACTTT. Protein product: CASSQDSLRERGNYGSPLHF.

The chain combines TRBV18 with TRBJ2-1, with 12 bases lining up with TRBD2. Per the germline V gene, CDR1 is KGHSH and CDR2 is LQKENI. The CDR3 is made up of 16 amino acids. V dropped 1 base and J dropped 8; count of bases not matched to a gene: 6. CDR3 sequence reads: CASSPRRLAGVDEQFF. DNA of the CDR3: TGTGCCAGCTCACCACGAAGACTAGCGGGGGTGGATGAGCAGTTCTTC.